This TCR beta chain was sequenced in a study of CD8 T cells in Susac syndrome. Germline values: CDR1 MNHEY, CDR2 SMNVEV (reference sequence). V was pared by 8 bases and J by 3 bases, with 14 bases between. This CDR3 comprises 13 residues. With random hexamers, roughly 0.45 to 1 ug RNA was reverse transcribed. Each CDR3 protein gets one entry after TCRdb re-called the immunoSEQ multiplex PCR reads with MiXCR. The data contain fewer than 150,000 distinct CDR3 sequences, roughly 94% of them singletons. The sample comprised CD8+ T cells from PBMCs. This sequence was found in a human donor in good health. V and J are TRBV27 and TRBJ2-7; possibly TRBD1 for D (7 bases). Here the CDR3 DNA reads TGTGCCAGCGGGTGGCAGGGGGGCTACGAGCAGTACTTC. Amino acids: CASGWQGGYEQYF.